This T cell receptor beta chain was sequenced during a study of pediatric ulcerative colitis. A single count supports this clone. Its antigen is unidentified. Study conclusions and caveats: All ulcerative colitis patients, but no controls, carried two rectal clonotypes.

Assay used: immunoSEQ multiplex PCR; TCRdb lists only in-frame clones, some missing. Of about 24,000 clones listed, over 65% are singletons. This CDR3 has 17 amino acids. Germline V CDR1 and CDR2: SGHTA, FQGTGA. V lost 2 bases and J 0 bases, leaving 14 bases between the germline ends. Rectal tissue came from one to two pinch biopsies taken at colonoscopy. Material: gut tissue. The chain uses TRBV7-3 and TRBJ2-1; D not resolved. This TCR was sampled from a boy between 10 and 17 years old with severe ulcerative colitis. The DNA for the CDR3 is TGTGCCAGCAGCTTAGACCGGTGGGCGTTCTCCTACAATGAGCAGTTCTTC. This codes for CASSLDRWAFSYNEQFF.